The entry below gives a single T cell receptor (beta chain) sequence along with its context. This sample was included in a study of cytomegalovirus exposure and HLA in healthy donors. This CDR3 contains 15 residues. Trimming removed 0 bases at V and 5 bases at J, with 10 bases between. The germline CDR1 and CDR2 sequences are LGHNA and YSLEER. The study ran its PCR with 60 Vbeta and 13 Jbeta primers. In the authors' workflow: Counted up in a later analysis, unique TCR beta chains came to 60 million to 95 million, with about 9.9 million shared. Here immunoSEQ multiplex PCR was the method, and the copy in TCRdb shows in-frame clones only, minus some. The V and J calls and the clone size are those of that table, but D and trimming were determined from the DNA. The sample lists about 140,000 clones; around 79% were seen once.

This TCR derives from a man between 18 and 35 years old in good health and CMV-seronegative. V and J are TRBV4-3 and TRBJ1-4; no definite D call. Sequenced: PBMCs. The CDR3 sequence is CASSQDVAWNEKLFF. Here the CDR3 DNA reads TGCGCCAGCAGCCAAGATGTAGCGTGGAATGAAAAACTGTTTTTT.